Below, 9 T cell receptor beta chains from the same sample are listed, as sequenced in a study of blood T cell repertoires in COVID-19. The assay was immunoSEQ multiplex PCR, and TCRdb's table has in-frame clones only and misses some. Counted here are over 150,000 clones, around 85% occurring once; the ten biggest clones make up less than 25%. Sequencing was carried out using peripheral blood. The receptor source for this set is a man aged 70 or older with active or convalescent COVID-19.

The V call is TRBV19, the J call TRBJ2-3; the D gene is possibly TRBD2 (6 bases). CDR1 is LNHDA, CDR2 SQIVND, per germline (reference sequence). This CDR3 is built from 14 residues. V was shortened by 4 bases and J by 5 bases, with 13 bases between the two germline ends. The CDR3 loop is CASSTAWGVDTQYF. The CDR3, as DNA: TGTGCCAGTAGTACAGCCTGGGGGGTAGATACGCAGTATTTT.

This clone has only a few counts. V usage is TRBV27 and J usage is TRBJ1-2; D not resolved. The CDR3 runs to 13 residues. Deletions cut 8 bases from V and 4 bases from J, with 14 bases between. The germline V gene encodes CDR1 MNHEY and CDR2 SMNVEV (reference sequence). The CDR3 nucleotides read TGTGCCAGCGGACGTCTCCGGGGCTATGGCTACACCTTC. Residues: CASGRLRGYGYTF.

The chain joins TRBV18 to TRBJ1-1, with 11 nucleotides matching TRBD1. The CDR3 runs 16 residues. The germline V gene has CDR1 KGHSH and CDR2 LQKENI. After removal of 3 bases from V and 4 bases from J, the junction contained 7 bases not matched to a gene. In nucleotides, the CDR3 is TGTGCCAGCTCACCCACCGGGACAGGGGGAGGCACTGAAGCTTTCTTT. Its protein is CASSPTGTGGGTEAFF.

The chain uses TRBV7-8 and TRBJ1-5; 7 bases are shared with TRBD1. Germline-derived CDR1 and CDR2 are SGHVS and FQNEAQ. The CDR3 length is 13 residues. Trimming removed 5 bases from V and 7 bases from J; junction bases left unmatched: 5. CDR3 bases: TGTGCCAGCAGCCTTAACAGGGGACAGCCCCAGCATTTT. This translates into CASSLNRGQPQHF.

The V and J genes are TRBV29-1 and TRBJ1-2; the D gene is possibly TRBD1 (6 bases). The V end was cut by 4 bases, the J end by 4 bases, with 13 bases between. Per the germline V gene, CDR1 is SQVTM and CDR2 is ANQGSEA. The CDR3 totals 13 residues. The CDR3 bases are TGCAGCGTTGGAGGGGGGGGGAGCTATGGCTACACCTTC. Translated: CSVGGGGSYGYTF.

This clone was observed once. The V call is TRBV7-2, the J call TRBJ1-2; TRBD1 matches 7 bases. Trimming cost V 6 bases and J 0 bases; bases outside gene matches: 7. The CDR3 sequence is 15 residues long. CDR1 is SGHTA and CDR2 is FQGNSA in the germline V gene. CDR3 bases: TGTGCCAGCAGGGGTGGGGGACAGACTAACTATGGCTACACCTTC. Protein: CASRGGGQTNYGYTF.

The V and J genes are TRBV15 and TRBJ1-2; weak D call: TRBD1 (5 bases). V was trimmed by 4 bases and J by 4 bases, leaving 16 bases between them. CDR3 length: 15 residues. Germline CDR1 and CDR2: LNHNV and YYDKDF (reference sequence). The CDR3 coding sequence is TGTGCCACCAGCAACGGAGGGGCGGCGAGCTATGGCTACACCTTC. It codes for CATSNGGAASYGYTF.

This rearrangement joins TRBV6-5 to TRBJ1-5; 7 bases line up with TRBD1. CDR1 MNHEY and CDR2 SVGAGI come from the germline V gene. This CDR3 contains 13 residues. J gave up 3 bases and V 6 bases, and 2 bases lay outside the gene matches. CDR3 DNA sequence: TGTGCCAGCAGACAGGGGATCAATCAGCCCCAGCATTTT. This encodes CASRQGINQPQHF.

This sequence joins TRBV7-2 and TRBJ2-7; weak D call: TRBD2 (5 bases). CDR1 and CDR2 (germline): SGHTA, FQGNSA. The CDR3 totals 16 residues. Deletions cut 4 bases from V and 2 bases from J, with 18 bases between. DNA for the CDR3: TGTGCCAGCAGCTCGATTAGCGCAAGAGGCCCCTACGAGCAGTACTTC. It encodes CASSSISARGPYEQYF.